This record looks at one T cell receptor (beta chain) sequence and its context. PCR amplification relied on 60 Vbeta primers (plus 13 Jbeta primers). The protocol was immunoSEQ multiplex PCR, while the TCRdb copy is restricted to in-frame clones and leaves out a portion. The sample shows hundreds of thousands of clones, 76% of them seen only once. These data are taken from a study of cytomegalovirus exposure and HLA in healthy donors. V was clipped by 6 bases and J by 11 bases; unmatched bases: 16. The length of the CDR3 is 15 residues. CDR1 and CDR2 (germline): MNHEY, SMNVEV (reference sequence). The chain carries TRBV27 and TRBJ2-5; 9 nucleotides line up with TRBD1. Sequencing input: PBMCs. The receptor was derived from a man in his late teens or twenties in good health and CMV-seronegative. The CDR3 loop reads CASSKPGQGPLEQYF. The CDR3 DNA reads as TGTGCCAGCAGCAAGCCGGGACAGGGCCCGCTGGAGCAGTACTTC.